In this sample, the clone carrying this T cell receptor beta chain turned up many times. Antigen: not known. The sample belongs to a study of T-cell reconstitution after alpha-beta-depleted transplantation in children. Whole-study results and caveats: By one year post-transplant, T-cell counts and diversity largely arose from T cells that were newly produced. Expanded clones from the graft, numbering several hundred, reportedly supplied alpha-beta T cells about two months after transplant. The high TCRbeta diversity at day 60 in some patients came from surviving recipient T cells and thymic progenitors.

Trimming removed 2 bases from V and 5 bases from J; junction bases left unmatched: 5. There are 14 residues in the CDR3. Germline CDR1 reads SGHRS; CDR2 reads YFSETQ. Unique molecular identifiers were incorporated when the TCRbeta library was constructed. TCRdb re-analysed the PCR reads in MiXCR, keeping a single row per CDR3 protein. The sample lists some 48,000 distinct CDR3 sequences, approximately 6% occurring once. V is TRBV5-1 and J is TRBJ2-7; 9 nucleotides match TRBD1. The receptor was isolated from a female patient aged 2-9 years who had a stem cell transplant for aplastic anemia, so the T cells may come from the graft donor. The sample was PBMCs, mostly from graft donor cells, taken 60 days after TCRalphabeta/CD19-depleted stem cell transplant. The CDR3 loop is CASSFDRGIDEQYF. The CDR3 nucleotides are TGCGCCAGCAGCTTCGACAGGGGGATCGACGAGCAGTACTTC. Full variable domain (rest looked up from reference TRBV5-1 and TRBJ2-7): KAGVTQTPRYLIKTRGQQVTLSCSPISGHRSVSWYQQTPGQGLQFLFEYFSETQRNKGNFPGRFSGRQFSNSRSEMNVSTLELGDSALYLCASSFDRGIDEQYFGPGTRLTVT.